This is a list of T cell receptor beta chains from one sample in a study of PD-L1 blockade in urothelial cancer. The table came from immunoSEQ multiplex PCR; TCRdb's copy has only in-frame clones and leaves some out. Of around 130,000 clones in the sample, less than 85% were seen once. This specimen consisted of PBMCs, obtained around atezolizumab (anti-PD-L1) treatment. The receptors derive from a man over 45 with urothelial cancer. Both conserved end residues are part of each CDR3. Each record gives: CDR3 DNA, CDR3 protein, J gene, clone size, V gene, D gene. D genes are given only for firm matches. Clone size is given for some rows only: seen once, a few or many times, or a class if the clone is expanded.

TGTGCCAGCTCACCACCCCAGGGGGGAGGTTCACCCCTCCACTTT	CASSPPQGGGSPLHF	TRBJ1-6	.	TRBV18	TRBD1
TGTGCCAGCAGTCCATGGGACAGGGGGCCTGGGGCCAACGTCCTGACTTTC	CASSPWDRGPGANVLTF	TRBJ2-6	.	TRBV2	TRBD1
TGCGCCAGCAGCCAAGATCCTGCCCCGACGGGTCGTTCCCAGTACTTC	CASSQDPAPTGRSQYF	TRBJ2-5	many	TRBV4-1	.
TGTGCCAGCAGCCCCACTCCTAGCCCTGGGGCCAAAAACATTCAGTACTTC	CASSPTPSPGAKNIQYF	TRBJ2-4	.	TRBV4-2	.
TGTGCCACCAGCAGAACCTCGGACATACTCTATGGCTACACCTTC	CATSRTSDILYGYTF	TRBJ1-2	.	TRBV15	.
TGTGCCAGCTCTGACAGGCCGCCGGGGCCCCCCGCTGGAAACACCATATATTTT	CASSDRPPGPPAGNTIYF	TRBJ1-3	.	TRBV18	.
TGTGCCAGCAGCGCAATGGGACAGGGGGACTCTGGCTACACCTTC	CASSAMGQGDSGYTF	TRBJ1-2	.	TRBV5-4	TRBD1
TGTGCCAGCAGTGAATCCCGAGCGCCTAATGAAAAACTGTTTTTT	CASSESRAPNEKLFF	TRBJ1-4	.	TRBV25-1	.
TGTGCCAGCAGTGACCCCCGGAAGGGGTACAATGAGCAGTTCTTC	CASSDPRKGYNEQFF	TRBJ2-1	.	TRBV6-1	.
TGTGCCACCAGCGAACTCTACGGGAACTACACCTTC	CATSELYGNYTF	TRBJ1-2	.	TRBV15	.
TGTGCCAGCAGCCAAGACAGTCACACAGATACGCAGTATTTT	CASSQDSHTDTQYF	TRBJ2-3	few	TRBV28	.
TGCAGCGTTGAGCCCAGGGTGAAAGAGACCCAGTACTTC	CSVEPRVKETQYF	TRBJ2-5	.	TRBV29-1	.
TGTGCCAGTAGTATTCCCGGGTCCTCTGGAAACACCATATATTTT	CASSIPGSSGNTIYF	TRBJ1-3	.	TRBV19	.
TGTGCCAGCAGCCAGGTGTATGAGCAGTTCTTC	CASSQVYEQFF	TRBJ2-1	.	TRBV2	.
TGTGCCAGCAGCTTAGGGGGGCAGGCCCTTCACGGCTACACCTTC	CASSLGGQALHGYTF	TRBJ1-2	.	TRBV11-2	.
TGTGCCAGTAGTGGGGACAGGGTTTACAATGAGCAGTTCTTC	CASSGDRVYNEQFF	TRBJ2-1	once	TRBV19	TRBD1
TGCGCCAGCAGCTTAGGGGAAGGGAAGACTGAAGCTTTCTTT	CASSLGEGKTEAFF	TRBJ1-1	once	TRBV5-1	.
TGTGCCAGCAGTCAAATCCCGGGACAGGGGGCCGTAGCGGGAGTCGAGCAGTACTTC	CASSQIPGQGAVAGVEQYF	TRBJ2-7	.	TRBV27	TRBD1
TGTGCCAGCAGTTCGGGACAGGCGGTTTATAGCAATCAGCCCCAGCATTTT	CASSSGQAVYSNQPQHF	TRBJ1-5	once	TRBV27	TRBD1
TGTGCCAGCAGCTTGGGTTCAGCCTACGAGCAGTACTTC	CASSLGSAYEQYF	TRBJ2-7	.	TRBV5-4	.
TGTGCCAGCAGTCTCTCCTACAATGAGCAGTTCTTC	CASSLSYNEQFF	TRBJ2-1	.	TRBV28	.
TGTGCCAGCAGCCTACTGGGCGGGGGGAGTCGCACAGATACGCAGTATTTT	CASSLLGGGSRTDTQYF	TRBJ2-3	.	TRBV9	TRBD2
TGTGCCAGCAGCTTAGCTAGCAGGGGAAATTCACCCCTCCACTTT	CASSLASRGNSPLHF	TRBJ1-6	.	TRBV7-9	.
TGTGCCAGCAGCTTAGCGGTGAGGAGGGGTCACACTGAAGCTTTCTTT	CASSLAVRRGHTEAFF	TRBJ1-1	.	TRBV7-2	.
TGTGCCTGGAGTCTTGGACAGGGGGGTTCACCCCTCCACTTT	CAWSLGQGGSPLHF	TRBJ1-6	.	TRBV30	TRBD1
TGTGCCAGCAGCTTGGAGAAATACAATGAGCAGTTCTTC	CASSLEKYNEQFF	TRBJ2-1	.	TRBV7-2	.
TGTGCCAGCAGTTCCGGGACTTCCACCGGGGAGCTGTTTTTT	CASSSGTSTGELFF	TRBJ2-2	.	TRBV7-9	.
TGTGCCAGCAGTTCCCAGGGGGGCTACACCTTC	CASSSQGGYTF	TRBJ1-2	.	TRBV6-5	.
TGTGCCAGCAGCATGTTGGGACATCCTGATGAAAAACTGTTTTTT	CASSMLGHPDEKLFF	TRBJ1-4	few	TRBV6-1	.
TGTGCCAGCAGATTTGACACAAGCTCCTACGAGCAGTACTTC	CASRFDTSSYEQYF	TRBJ2-7	.	TRBV6-6	.
TGTGCCAGCAGCCAAGATTACACCCAAAACATTCAGTACTTC	CASSQDYTQNIQYF	TRBJ2-4	.	TRBV4-2	.
TGCGCCAGCGCTCTGCACAGCGGGAGAGTTTACGAGCAGTACTTC	CASALHSGRVYEQYF	TRBJ2-7	once	TRBV10-2	TRBD2
TGTGCCAGCAGCTCCGCGGGGGGCGGCACCGGGGAGCTGTTTTTT	CASSSAGGGTGELFF	TRBJ2-2	few	TRBV7-2	TRBD2
TGTGCCAGCAGTTTCCTGAGCTCCTATAATTCACCCCTCCACTTT	CASSFLSSYNSPLHF	TRBJ1-6	once	TRBV27	.
TGTGCCTGGAGTCCCTCCAGGACAGGGGGCGGTGGGGAGACCCAGTACTTC	CAWSPSRTGGGGETQYF	TRBJ2-5	.	TRBV30	TRBD1
TGTGCCAGCAGCGTTGCGGGGGGGGCCGAAACCTATGGCTACACCTTC	CASSVAGGAETYGYTF	TRBJ1-2	.	TRBV28	.
TGTGCCAGCAGTGAATCCAGCGGGAGGGCTATGGATGAGCAGTTCTTC	CASSESSGRAMDEQFF	TRBJ2-1	.	TRBV25-1	TRBD2
TGTGCCAGCAGTGCGGCGGGGGGGACCGGGGAGCTGTTTTTT	CASSAAGGTGELFF	TRBJ2-2	.	TRBV6-4	TRBD2
TGTGCCAGCAGCCCGACAGGAAACTATGGCTACACCTTC	CASSPTGNYGYTF	TRBJ1-2	.	TRBV5-6	.
TGTGCCAGCAGTTTACAGGGGTTTAGCTACGAGCAGTACTTC	CASSLQGFSYEQYF	TRBJ2-7	once	TRBV28	.
TGTGCCAGCAGGGGACACTTACAAGAGACCCAGTACTTC	CASRGHLQETQYF	TRBJ2-5	few	TRBV27	.
TGCGCCAGCAGCCAAGCGCTCCTAGCGGGAGTGGGCCAGTACTTC	CASSQALLAGVGQYF	TRBJ2-5	.	TRBV4-1	TRBD2
TGTGCCAGCAGGAGACAGGGGATCGATCATTCTGGCTACACCTTC	CASRRQGIDHSGYTF	TRBJ1-2	.	TRBV2	TRBD1
TGTGCCAGCAGCGTTGGACAGAGATCCTACGAGCAGTACTTC	CASSVGQRSYEQYF	TRBJ2-7	.	TRBV9	.
TGTGCCAGCAGTTACTCGTACAGGGAAAACATTCAGTACTTC	CASSYSYRENIQYF	TRBJ2-4	.	TRBV6-5	.
TGTGCCAGCAGGCGAGACAGTCCCTATGGCTACACCTTC	CASRRDSPYGYTF	TRBJ1-2	few	TRBV5-6	.
TGTGCCAGCAGTGTCGGGACTGGTTCACCCCTCCACTTT	CASSVGTGSPLHF	TRBJ1-6	few	TRBV25-1	.
TGCAGCGTTGACGGCAGGAACTTGAACACTGAAGCTTTCTTT	CSVDGRNLNTEAFF	TRBJ1-1	.	TRBV29-1	.
TGTGCCAGCAGCGTAACGCCAGGGGGGCTCGAGCAGTACTTC	CASSVTPGGLEQYF	TRBJ2-7	.	TRBV9	.
TGTGCCAGCAGCACCCAGGGCGGTGAGCAGTTCTTC	CASSTQGGEQFF	TRBJ2-1	once	TRBV9	.
TGTGCCAGCAGCTTGGCGGAGGAAGTCGAGCAGTACTTC	CASSLAEEVEQYF	TRBJ2-7	.	TRBV5-4	.
TGTGCCAGCAGTTCAGGGCTCTATGGCTACACCTTC	CASSSGLYGYTF	TRBJ1-2	few	TRBV28	.
TGTGCCTGGAGTGGTAGCGGGAGGTTCCGCGAGCAGTACTTC	CAWSGSGRFREQYF	TRBJ2-7	.	TRBV30	TRBD2
TGCGCCAGCAGCCGCGGTTATGGAGCTAGCGGGAGTATACACGAGCAGTACTTC	CASSRGYGASGSIHEQYF	TRBJ2-7	.	TRBV4-1	TRBD2